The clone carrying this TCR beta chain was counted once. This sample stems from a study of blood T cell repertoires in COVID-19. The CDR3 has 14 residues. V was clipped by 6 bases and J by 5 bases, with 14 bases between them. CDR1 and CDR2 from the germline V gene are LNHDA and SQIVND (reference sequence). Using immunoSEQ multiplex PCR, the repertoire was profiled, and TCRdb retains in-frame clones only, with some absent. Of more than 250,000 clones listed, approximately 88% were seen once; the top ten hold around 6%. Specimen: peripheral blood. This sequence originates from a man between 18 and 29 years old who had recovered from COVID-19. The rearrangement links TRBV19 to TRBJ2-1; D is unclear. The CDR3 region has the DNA TGTGCCAGTAGCCACCAGGCTTTACACAATGAGCAGTTCTTC. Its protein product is CASSHQALHNEQFF.